What follows are 8 T cell receptor beta chains derived from one specimen sequenced in a study of identical twins (dated by TCRdb to between 2015 and 2016). Libraries came from 5' RACE. The sequencer listed for this sample is Illumina HiSeq 2000. TCRdb trimmed the raw reads at Q25, called clones with MiXCR and kept productive beta chains. All rows with the same CDR3 protein become a single entry with the most common DNA and genes. The table for this sample lists more than 1.5 million distinct CDR3 sequences; more than 30% of them were counted only once. The ten top clones hold more than 0.25% of the sample. Sequenced sample: cord blood. The source is a newborn girl in good health.

A few counts support this clonotype. The rearrangement uses TRBV6-1 and TRBJ1-2; D gene unclear. This CDR3 spans 13 amino acids. From germline, CDR1 is MNHNS and CDR2 SASEGT. V was cut by 6 bases and J by 2 bases, with 10 bases left in between. Here the CDR3 DNA reads TGTGCCAGCAGGAAACCGGGCAACTATGGCTACACCTTC. Translated, it gives CASRKPGNYGYTF.

The chain joins TRBV27 to TRBJ1-1; D possibly corresponds to TRBD1 (5 bases). Germline lookup yields CDR1 MNHEY and CDR2 SMNVEV (reference sequence). Trimming shortened V by 3 bases and J by 4 bases, and 9 bases separated the two germline ends. The CDR3 contains 13 residues. The CDR3 protein is CASSLTASTEAFF. CDR3 nucleotide sequence: TGTGCCAGCAGTTTGACAGCAAGCACTGAAGCTTTCTTT.

J is TRBJ1-2 and V is TRBV27, with a weak D call TRBD1 (6 bases). CDR3 length: 14 amino acids. V lost 5 bases and J lost 7, with 17 bases in between. CDR1 is MNHEY and CDR2 is SMNVEV in the germline V gene (reference sequence). The DNA of the CDR3 is TGTGCCAGCAGTAGGGGGAGGGAGGGAGGTGGCTACACCTTC. Translating it yields CASSRGREGGGYTF.

J is TRBJ2-3 and V is TRBV20-1; the match to TRBD2 covers 7 bases. J was trimmed by 4 bases and V by 2 bases; bases with no gene match: 9. CDR3 length: 15 amino acids. In germline, CDR1 is DFQATT, CDR2 SNEGSKA (reference sequence). CDR3 amino acids: CSARTGGGNADTQYF. CDR3 sequence (DNA): TGCAGTGCTAGAACGGGAGGAGGGAACGCAGATACGCAGTATTTT.

A few counts support this clonotype. The J gene is TRBJ2-2, the V gene TRBV20-1; 11 nucleotides line up with TRBD2. After removal of 4 bases from V and 6 bases from J, the junction contained 7 bases not matched to a gene. From germline, CDR1 is DFQATT and CDR2 SNEGSKA (reference sequence). The CDR3 is made up of 15 amino acids. CDR3 sequence (DNA): TGCAGTGCTATAACGGCTAGCGGGGGGCCCGGGGAGCTGTTTTTT. Encoded protein: CSAITASGGPGELFF.

This clonotype was seen a handful of times. The CDR3 reads CASSPYFETQYF. CDR3 nucleotide sequence: TGTGCCAGCTCACCATATTTCGAGACCCAGTACTTC. The chain uses TRBV18 and TRBJ2-5; D uncertain. Trimming left V 2 bases short and J 5 bases short, with 6 bases between. The CDR3 has 12 amino acids. Germline CDR1 and CDR2: KGHSH and LQKENI.

This clonotype has a count of ten or more. J is TRBJ1-6 and V is TRBV10-3; perhaps TRBD1 as D (6 bases). The CDR3 covers 13 residues. V dropped 4 bases and J dropped 6 bases, with 7 bases sitting between them. Germline CDR1 is ENHRY and CDR2 is SYGVKD. The CDR3 reads CAISGTANSPLHF. CDR3 in DNA: TGTGCCATCAGTGGGACAGCTAATTCACCCCTCCACTTT.

This rearrangement joins TRBV20-1 to TRBJ2-1, with TRBD1 identical over 10 bases. The CDR3 runs 15 residues. Germline values: CDR1 DFQATT, CDR2 SNEGSKA (reference sequence). With V trimmed by 1 base and J by 6 bases, 6 bases remained unmatched. Here the CDR3 reads CSARVWDRGGNEQFF. Here the CDR3 DNA reads TGCAGTGCTAGAGTTTGGGACAGGGGTGGCAATGAGCAGTTCTTC.